Sequencing of this T cell receptor beta chain was carried out in a study of blood T cell repertoires in COVID-19. CDR3 length: 15 amino acids. V was trimmed by 1 base and J by 8 bases, leaving 15 bases between them. The germline V gene has CDR1 SGHTA and CDR2 FQGNSA. Produced via immunoSEQ multiplex PCR; TCRdb's table is partial and in-frame only. In the table there are some 200,000 clones, about four fifths of which are singletons. The material sequenced was peripheral blood. The sequence came from a woman older than 75 with COVID-19, enrolled during active disease. V usage is TRBV7-2 and J usage is TRBJ1-3, with D maybe TRBD1 (5 bases). The CDR3 here is CASSLDPGQIYTIYF. CDR3 bases: TGTGCCAGCAGCTTAGACCCAGGGCAAATTTACACCATATATTTT.